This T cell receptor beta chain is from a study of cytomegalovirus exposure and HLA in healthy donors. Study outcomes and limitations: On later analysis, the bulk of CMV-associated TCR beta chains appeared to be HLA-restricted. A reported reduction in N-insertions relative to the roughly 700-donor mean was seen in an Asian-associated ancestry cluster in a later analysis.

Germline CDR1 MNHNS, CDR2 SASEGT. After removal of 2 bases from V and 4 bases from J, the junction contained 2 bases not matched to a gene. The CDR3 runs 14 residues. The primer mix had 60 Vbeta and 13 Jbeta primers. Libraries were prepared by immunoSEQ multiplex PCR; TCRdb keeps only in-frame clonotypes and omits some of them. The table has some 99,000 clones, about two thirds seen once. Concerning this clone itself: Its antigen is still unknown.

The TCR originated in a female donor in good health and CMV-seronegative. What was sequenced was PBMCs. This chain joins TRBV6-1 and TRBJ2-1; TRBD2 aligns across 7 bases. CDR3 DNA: TGTGCCAGCAGTGAACTAGCGGAATACAATGAGCAGTTCTTC. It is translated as CASSELAEYNEQFF.